A selection of T cell receptor beta chains follows, all from one sample in a study of blood T cell repertoires in COVID-19. Clones were sequenced by immunoSEQ multiplex PCR, and TCRdb holds only the in-frame ones, with some missing. The sample contains under 200,000 clones, approximately 81% of which appear only once. The sequencing sample was made of PBMCs or T cells enriched from blood (not recorded which). All receptors derive from a man aged 60-69 years who had recovered from COVID-19. The CDR3 runs from the conserved cysteine through the conserved F or W. A D gene is named only where the DNA matches it firmly. Clone size is stated in some rows and not others, as once, few, many or a class when expanded.

J gene: TRBJ2-7; D gene: TRBD2; V gene: TRBV27; clone size: NA; CDR3 protein: CATQVAGGYEQYF; CDR3 DNA: TGTGCCACGCAGGTAGCGGGAGGCTACGAGCAGTACTTC
J gene: TRBJ2-5; D gene: TRBD2; V gene: TRBV29-1; clone size: NA; CDR3 protein: CSVGLAGRTETQYF; CDR3 DNA: TGCAGCGTCGGACTAGCGGGGCGAACCGAGACCCAGTACTTC
J gene: TRBJ1-4; D gene: NA; V gene: TRBV5-1; clone size: NA; CDR3 protein: CASSVTLGATNEKLFF; CDR3 DNA: TGCGCCAGCAGCGTAACCCTAGGGGCAACTAATGAAAAACTGTTTTTT
J gene: TRBJ1-6; D gene: TRBD1; V gene: TRBV12-3/TRBV12-4; clone size: NA; CDR3 protein: CASSGRQGLALHF; CDR3 DNA: TGTGCCAGCAGTGGGCGACAGGGTCTGGCCCTCCACTTT
J gene: TRBJ2-2; D gene: NA; V gene: TRBV3-1/TRBV3-2; clone size: once; CDR3 protein: CASSQDGVPGELFF; CDR3 DNA: TGTGCCAGCAGCCAAGACGGGGTTCCCGGGGAGCTGTTTTTT
J gene: TRBJ1-5; D gene: NA; V gene: TRBV6-1; clone size: NA; CDR3 protein: CASSEWAGLGNQPQHF; CDR3 DNA: TGTGCCAGCAGTGAATGGGCGGGCTTGGGCAATCAGCCCCAGCATTTT
J gene: TRBJ2-1; D gene: NA; V gene: TRBV14; clone size: once; CDR3 protein: CASSREIGNEQFF; CDR3 DNA: TGTGCCAGCAGCCGCGAGATTGGCAATGAGCAGTTCTTC
J gene: TRBJ2-5; D gene: NA; V gene: TRBV24-1; clone size: NA; CDR3 protein: CATSNTGQETQYF; CDR3 DNA: TGTGCCACCAGCAACACAGGTCAAGAGACCCAGTACTTC
J gene: TRBJ1-1; D gene: TRBD1; V gene: TRBV7-8; clone size: once; CDR3 protein: CASSSGQMNTEAFF; CDR3 DNA: TGTGCCAGCAGCTCGGGACAGATGAACACTGAAGCTTTCTTT
J gene: TRBJ1-2; D gene: TRBD1; V gene: TRBV2; clone size: NA; CDR3 protein: CASRVGQMPNYGYTF; CDR3 DNA: TGTGCCAGCAGAGTGGGACAGATGCCCAACTATGGCTACACCTTC
J gene: TRBJ1-4; D gene: TRBD1; V gene: TRBV2; clone size: NA; CDR3 protein: CADRDRYNEKLFF; CDR3 DNA: TGTGCTGACAGGGACAGATATAATGAAAAACTGTTTTTT
J gene: TRBJ1-1; D gene: TRBD1; V gene: TRBV5-8; clone size: NA; CDR3 protein: CASSRGGLTEAFF; CDR3 DNA: TGTGCCAGCAGCCGAGGGGGCTTAACTGAAGCTTTCTTT
J gene: TRBJ2-1; D gene: NA; V gene: TRBV19; clone size: NA; CDR3 protein: CASSIRASAWASLNEQFF; CDR3 DNA: TGTGCCAGTAGTATAAGGGCTAGCGCCTGGGCGTCTCTCAATGAGCAGTTCTTC
J gene: TRBJ1-5; D gene: TRBD1; V gene: TRBV28; clone size: NA; CDR3 protein: CASSLGDRDGDQPQHF; CDR3 DNA: TGTGCCAGCAGTTTGGGGGACAGGGATGGGGATCAGCCCCAGCATTTT
J gene: TRBJ2-7; D gene: NA; V gene: TRBV7-2; clone size: NA; CDR3 protein: CASSLSGPYEQYF; CDR3 DNA: TGTGCCAGCAGCTTGAGCGGACCGTACGAGCAGTACTTC
J gene: TRBJ1-1; D gene: NA; V gene: TRBV4-1; clone size: NA; CDR3 protein: CASSHTSDSEAFF; CDR3 DNA: TGCGCCAGCAGCCACACCTCCGACAGCGAAGCTTTCTTT
J gene: TRBJ2-5; D gene: NA; V gene: TRBV6-5; clone size: NA; CDR3 protein: CASSYGPGILQETQYF; CDR3 DNA: TGTGCCAGCAGTTACGGGCCAGGGATTTTGCAAGAGACCCAGTACTTC
J gene: TRBJ2-5; D gene: TRBD2; V gene: TRBV3-1/TRBV3-2; clone size: once; CDR3 protein: CASSPLLAGGREGETQYF; CDR3 DNA: TGTGCCAGCAGCCCCCTACTAGCGGGAGGCCGAGAGGGGGAGACCCAGTACTTC
J gene: TRBJ1-2; D gene: TRBD1; V gene: TRBV6-5; clone size: once; CDR3 protein: CASSYLTGNYGYTF; CDR3 DNA: TGTGCCAGCAGTTACCTGACAGGGAACTATGGCTACACCTTC
J gene: TRBJ1-6; D gene: NA; V gene: TRBV27; clone size: NA; CDR3 protein: CASKPRQNSPLHF; CDR3 DNA: TGTGCCAGCAAGCCCAGGCAAAATTCACCCCTCCACTTT
J gene: TRBJ2-2; D gene: NA; V gene: TRBV6-5; clone size: NA; CDR3 protein: CASSYSVGGGTGELFF; CDR3 DNA: TGTGCCAGCAGTTACTCAGTCGGGGGTGGCACCGGGGAGCTGTTTTTT
J gene: TRBJ1-4; D gene: NA; V gene: TRBV28; clone size: once; CDR3 protein: CASSFTLNEKLFF; CDR3 DNA: TGTGCCAGCAGTTTTACTCTAAATGAAAAACTGTTTTTT
J gene: TRBJ2-1; D gene: TRBD2; V gene: TRBV9; clone size: few; CDR3 protein: CASSQLAGGRNEQFF; CDR3 DNA: TGTGCCAGCAGCCAACTAGCGGGGGGCCGAAATGAGCAGTTCTTC
J gene: TRBJ2-7; D gene: TRBD1; V gene: TRBV6-5; clone size: NA; CDR3 protein: CASSSPGQGVYEQYF; CDR3 DNA: TGTGCCAGCAGTTCCCCGGGACAGGGAGTCTACGAGCAGTACTTC
J gene: TRBJ2-1; D gene: TRBD2; V gene: TRBV3-1/TRBV3-2; clone size: NA; CDR3 protein: CASSQEASGGALNEQFF; CDR3 DNA: TGTGCCAGCAGCCAAGAGGCTAGCGGGGGGGCCCTCAATGAGCAGTTCTTC
J gene: TRBJ2-7; D gene: NA; V gene: TRBV10-1; clone size: once; CDR3 protein: CASSEPPEYEQYF; CDR3 DNA: TGCGCCAGCAGTGAACCCCCCGAGTACGAGCAGTACTTC
J gene: TRBJ1-1; D gene: NA; V gene: TRBV19; clone size: NA; CDR3 protein: CASSMPRGGRGGTEAFF; CDR3 DNA: TGTGCCAGTAGTATGCCCCGGGGCGGACGAGGGGGCACTGAAGCTTTCTTT
J gene: TRBJ1-2; D gene: TRBD1; V gene: TRBV28; clone size: NA; CDR3 protein: CASSLRFRRGQGNYGYTF; CDR3 DNA: TGTGCCAGCAGTTTACGTTTTCGGAGGGGACAGGGTAACTATGGCTACACCTTC
J gene: TRBJ1-1; D gene: NA; V gene: TRBV21-1; clone size: NA; CDR3 protein: CASSSRAFF; CDR3 DNA: TGTGCCAGCAGCTCTAGAGCTTTCTTT
J gene: TRBJ1-6; D gene: TRBD1; V gene: TRBV14; clone size: NA; CDR3 protein: CASSLMTGLRSPLHF; CDR3 DNA: TGTGCCAGCAGCCTTATGACAGGGCTCCGCTCCCCCCTCCACTTT
J gene: TRBJ2-6; D gene: NA; V gene: TRBV28; clone size: NA; CDR3 protein: CASSLQAAGANVLTF; CDR3 DNA: TGTGCCAGCAGTTTACAGGCCGCTGGGGCCAACGTCCTGACTTTC
J gene: TRBJ2-7; D gene: TRBD1; V gene: TRBV2; clone size: NA; CDR3 protein: CASRKTQGAQDEQYF; CDR3 DNA: TGTGCCAGCAGGAAGACACAGGGGGCGCAGGACGAGCAGTACTTC
J gene: TRBJ2-6; D gene: TRBD1; V gene: TRBV25-1; clone size: NA; CDR3 protein: CASSLTQGADSGANVLTF; CDR3 DNA: TGTGCCAGCAGTTTAACGCAGGGGGCAGATTCTGGGGCCAACGTCCTGACTTTC
J gene: TRBJ1-5; D gene: TRBD1; V gene: TRBV7-2; clone size: NA; CDR3 protein: CASSAQGTVPGQPQHF; CDR3 DNA: TGTGCCAGCAGCGCCCAAGGGACAGTCCCAGGGCAGCCCCAGCATTTT
J gene: TRBJ2-7; D gene: TRBD2; V gene: TRBV7-9; clone size: NA; CDR3 protein: CASSSQPGLANHEQYF; CDR3 DNA: TGTGCCAGCAGCTCACAACCGGGACTAGCGAATCACGAGCAGTACTTC
J gene: TRBJ2-3; D gene: TRBD1; V gene: TRBV9; clone size: NA; CDR3 protein: CASSVAQGTDTDTQYF; CDR3 DNA: TGTGCCAGCAGCGTAGCTCAAGGGACAGACACAGATACGCAGTATTTT
J gene: TRBJ2-1; D gene: NA; V gene: TRBV27; clone size: NA; CDR3 protein: CASSQSLGLFDNEQFF; CDR3 DNA: TGTGCCAGCAGCCAATCCCTGGGGCTGTTTGACAATGAGCAGTTCTTC
J gene: TRBJ2-7; D gene: TRBD1; V gene: TRBV27; clone size: NA; CDR3 protein: CASIITGTGGSYEQYF; CDR3 DNA: TGTGCCAGCATCATAACCGGGACAGGGGGCTCCTACGAGCAGTACTTC
J gene: TRBJ2-7; D gene: NA; V gene: TRBV28; clone size: NA; CDR3 protein: CASSSDRHEQYF; CDR3 DNA: TGTGCCAGCAGTTCGGACAGACACGAGCAGTACTTC
J gene: TRBJ2-1; D gene: NA; V gene: TRBV7-2; clone size: NA; CDR3 protein: CASSLDRELFF; CDR3 DNA: TGTGCCAGCAGCTTAGACAGGGAACTGTTCTTC
J gene: TRBJ2-1; D gene: TRBD2; V gene: TRBV11-3; clone size: NA; CDR3 protein: CASSPGLAGGNEQFF; CDR3 DNA: TGTGCCAGCAGCCCCGGACTAGCGGGAGGCAATGAGCAGTTCTTC
J gene: TRBJ2-1; D gene: TRBD2; V gene: TRBV15; clone size: NA; CDR3 protein: CATSREPSGRFSNEQFF; CDR3 DNA: TGTGCCACCAGCAGAGAACCAAGCGGGAGATTTAGTAATGAGCAGTTCTTC
J gene: TRBJ2-2; D gene: NA; V gene: TRBV9; clone size: NA; CDR3 protein: CASSVLLTGELFF; CDR3 DNA: TGTGCCAGCAGCGTCCTCTTAACCGGGGAGCTGTTTTTT
J gene: TRBJ1-5; D gene: TRBD1; V gene: TRBV6-5; clone size: NA; CDR3 protein: CASSLTGAYNQPQHF; CDR3 DNA: TGTGCCAGCAGTCTTACAGGGGCCTACAATCAGCCCCAGCATTTT
J gene: TRBJ1-5; D gene: NA; V gene: TRBV6-4; clone size: NA; CDR3 protein: CASSPYSNQPQHF; CDR3 DNA: TGTGCCAGCAGTCCCTATAGCAATCAGCCCCAGCATTTT
J gene: TRBJ2-2; D gene: TRBD1; V gene: TRBV5-6; clone size: NA; CDR3 protein: CASSSTGVGTGELFF; CDR3 DNA: TGTGCCAGCAGCTCGACAGGGGTTGGGACCGGGGAGCTGTTTTTT
J gene: TRBJ2-3; D gene: NA; V gene: TRBV4-1; clone size: NA; CDR3 protein: CASSQVLAGMGDTQYF; CDR3 DNA: TGCGCCAGCAGCCAAGTATTGGCGGGAATGGGAGATACGCAGTATTTT
J gene: TRBJ2-3; D gene: TRBD1; V gene: TRBV7-9; clone size: NA; CDR3 protein: CASSLDAGGVSTDTQYF; CDR3 DNA: TGTGCCAGCAGCTTAGATGCAGGGGGCGTAAGCACAGATACGCAGTATTTT
J gene: TRBJ2-7; D gene: NA; V gene: TRBV6-1; clone size: few; CDR3 protein: CASSELDGILYEQYF; CDR3 DNA: TGTGCCAGCAGTGAACTGGACGGGATTCTCTACGAGCAGTACTTC
J gene: TRBJ2-1; D gene: TRBD1; V gene: TRBV11-3; clone size: NA; CDR3 protein: CASSPYRDSDYNEQFF; CDR3 DNA: TGTGCCAGCAGCCCGTACCGGGACAGTGACTACAATGAGCAGTTCTTC
J gene: TRBJ2-7; D gene: NA; V gene: TRBV28; clone size: NA; CDR3 protein: CASRAGEQYF; CDR3 DNA: TGTGCCAGCAGAGCGGGCGAGCAGTACTTC
J gene: TRBJ2-6; D gene: TRBD2; V gene: TRBV27; clone size: NA; CDR3 protein: CASSSPGLVAGANVLTF; CDR3 DNA: TGTGCCAGCAGTTCCCCGGGACTAGTGGCTGGGGCCAACGTCCTGACTTTC
J gene: TRBJ1-6; D gene: NA; V gene: TRBV28; clone size: NA; CDR3 protein: CASSFRGIGSPLHF; CDR3 DNA: TGTGCCAGCAGTTTTAGGGGCATTGGGTCACCCCTCCACTTT
J gene: TRBJ2-1; D gene: NA; V gene: TRBV29-1; clone size: NA; CDR3 protein: CSVEPSLGAGYNEQFF; CDR3 DNA: TGCAGCGTTGAGCCCTCTCTCGGTGCGGGCTACAATGAGCAGTTCTTC
J gene: TRBJ1-5; D gene: TRBD1; V gene: TRBV24-1; clone size: NA; CDR3 protein: CATSDAGTGERQPQHF; CDR3 DNA: TGTGCCACCAGTGATGCCGGGACAGGGGAACGTCAGCCCCAGCATTTT
J gene: TRBJ2-3; D gene: NA; V gene: TRBV6-5; clone size: NA; CDR3 protein: CASSSARAGTDTQYF; CDR3 DNA: TGTGCCAGCAGTTCGGCGCGGGCGGGCACAGATACGCAGTATTTT
J gene: TRBJ2-1; D gene: NA; V gene: TRBV3-1/TRBV3-2; clone size: NA; CDR3 protein: CASSQAGSSYNEQFF; CDR3 DNA: TGTGCCAGCAGCCAAGCGGGGAGCTCCTACAATGAGCAGTTCTTC